The next 4 T cell receptor beta chains were all read from a single sample in a study of blood T cell repertoires in COVID-19. Profiling relied on immunoSEQ multiplex PCR, and the TCRdb table lists in-frame clones only, not all of them. The sample lists 230,000 or so clones; roughly 80% were seen once. The sequenced sample was PBMCs or T cells enriched from blood (not recorded which). These TCRs come from a man between 50 and 59 years old who had recovered from COVID-19.

This chain uses TRBV5-1 with TRBJ2-2; D is unresolved. Germline CDR1 is SGHRS and CDR2 is YFSETQ. The CDR3 has 13 amino acids. The V end was cut by 0 bases, the J end by 6 bases, with 6 bases between. CDR3 residues: CASSLEISGELFF. The CDR3 nucleotides are TGCGCCAGCAGCTTGGAAATCTCCGGGGAGCTGTTTTTT.

This clone has only one observation. V gene TRBV5-8 combines with J gene TRBJ1-1; TRBD1 matches at 8 bases. Germline assignment: CDR1 SGHTS and CDR2 YDEGEE. The CDR3 spans 14 residues. Trimming cost V 2 bases and J 1 base; bases outside gene matches: 1. The CDR3 reads CASSLDRGNTEAFF. CDR3 DNA sequence: TGTGCCAGCAGCTTAGACAGGGGGAACACTGAAGCTTTCTTT.

The chain carries TRBV5-1 and TRBJ2-1, with a tentative D call TRBD1 (6 bases). Germline CDR1 is SGHRS and CDR2 is YFSETQ. The V and J ends lost 0 bases and 5 bases respectively, with 15 bases between them. This CDR3 contains 16 residues. CDR3 bases: TGCGCCAGCAGCTTGGGGTTGGGGGCCGGCCACAATGAGCAGTTCTTC. This codes for CASSLGLGAGHNEQFF.

This sequence joins TRBV3-1 (or the pseudogene TRBV3-2) and TRBJ1-1, with D perhaps matching TRBD1 (5 bases). Per germline, CDR1 LGHDT and CDR2 YNNKEL (reference sequence). The CDR3 runs to 13 residues. V lost 5 bases, J lost 5 bases, and 12 bases lay in between. The CDR3, as DNA: TGTGCCAGCAGCGTTAGGGGAGGGACTGAAGCTTTCTTT. This sequence encodes CASSVRGGTEAFF.